Following are 26 T cell receptor beta chains from one sample sequenced in a study of T cells in Graves' hyperthyroidism and ophthalmopathy. Amplification targeted TCR beta CDR3 regions from RNA transcripts. An initial round of RT-PCR targeting the TCR CDR3 relied on the HTBI primer set. TCRdb itself ran the multiplex PCR reads through MiXCR, one entry per CDR3 protein. The top ten clones hold 15% to 19% of a sample with about 690,000 distinct CDR3 sequences, 15% to 20% of them seen once. Specimen: blood. Source of these receptors: a man in his fifties with Graves' hyperthyroidism.

This chain connects TRBV11-3 to TRBJ1-6; D gene unclear. Trimming cost V 0 bases and J 7 bases, with 7 bases left between them. Germline CDR1 SGHNT, CDR2 YENEEA. This CDR3 has 14 residues. This CDR3 is CASSLDSANSPLHF. The CDR3 DNA sequence: TGTGCCAGCAGCTTAGACAGCGCCAATTCACCCCTCCACTTT. The whole variable domain, filled in from reference TRBV11-3 and TRBJ1-6, reads EAGVVQSPRYKIIEKKQPVAFWCNPISGHNTLYWYLQNLGQGPELLIRYENEEAVDDSQLPKDRFSAERLKGVDSTLKIQPAELGDSAVYLCASSLDSANSPLHFGNGTRLTVT.

At least ten counts were recorded for this clonotype. This chain connects TRBV7-9 to TRBJ1-2; D may be TRBD1 (6 bases). The CDR3 loop spans 16 amino acids. From germline, CDR1 is SEHNR and CDR2 FQNEAQ (reference sequence). Trimming left V 0 bases short and J 5 bases short, with 16 bases between. Written as DNA, the CDR3 is TGTGCCAGCAGCTTAGCTCGGGACACTGCGGGTTATGGCTACACCTTC. This codes for CASSLARDTAGYGYTF.

This clonotype was seen repeatedly, ten times or more. The chain recombines TRBV28 with TRBJ2-7, with D perhaps matching TRBD1 or TRBD2 (5 bases each). Per the germline V gene, CDR1 is MDHEN and CDR2 is SYDVKM. Trimming removed 5 bases at V and 2 bases at J, with 13 bases between. CDR3 size: 14 residues. CDR3 amino acids: CASSAPGRPYEQYF. CDR3 sequence (DNA): TGTGCCAGCAGTGCCCCGGGACGGCCCTACGAGCAGTACTTC.

This clonotype was observed at least ten times. The chain recombines TRBV5-1 with TRBJ2-7, with D uncertain. The CDR3 loop spans 12 amino acids. The V end lost 4 bases, the J end lost 4 bases, and 9 bases lay between the germline ends. Germline V CDR1 and CDR2: SGHRS, YFSETQ. The CDR3 reads CASSEPEYEQYF. CDR3 in DNA: TGCGCCAGCAGCGAGCCTGAGTACGAGCAGTACTTC.

This clonotype was observed at least ten times. The chain couples TRBV18 to TRBJ2-3; D unclear. The V end lost 6 bases, the J end lost 0 bases, and 10 bases lay between the germline ends. From germline, CDR1 is KGHSH and CDR2 LQKENI. The CDR3 sequence is 14 residues long. The CDR3 protein is CASSKGASTDTQYF. The CDR3 region has the DNA TGTGCCAGCTCCAAGGGTGCTAGCACAGATACGCAGTATTTT.

Of note for this clonotype: A much larger clone differs by one base, so this may be a read error. The chain recombines TRBV10-3 with TRBJ2-5, with a possible D match to TRBD2 (6 bases). Germline V lookup: CDR1 ENHRY, CDR2 SYGVKD. Trimming left V 4 bases short and J 4 bases short, with 13 bases between. The CDR3 totals 14 residues. The CDR3 nucleotides read TGTGCCATCAGTGGGCGGGGAATCGTAGAGACCCAGTACTTC. Translated: CAISGRGIVETQYF.

This clonotype was seen a few times. The chain uses TRBV19 and TRBJ1-2; no reliable D call. Trimming stripped 3 bases from V and 2 bases from J, with 13 bases between. Per the germline V gene, CDR1 is LNHDA and CDR2 is SQIVND (reference sequence). The CDR3 covers 15 residues. The CDR3 DNA is TGTGCCAGTAGTATCGCCCTCGGATACAACTATGGCTACACCTTC. Translating gives CASSIALGYNYGYTF.

This sequence joins TRBV25-1 and TRBJ2-5; no clear D. The germline gives CDR1 MGHDK, CDR2 SYGVNS. The CDR3 totals 14 residues. V lost 3 bases and J lost 1, with 9 bases in between. This chain's CDR3 is CASSEASVQETQYF. The CDR3 region has the DNA TGTGCCAGCAGTGAGGCGTCGGTCCAAGAGACCCAGTACTTC.

The CDR3 DNA reads as TGCGCCAGCAGCCAAGCCTTTAGAGGACTAGCGGGAGGGATGAACACCGGGGAGCTGTTTTTT. Its translation is CASSQAFRGLAGGMNTGELFF. J is TRBJ2-2 and V is TRBV4-3; TRBD2 matches at 15 bases. Germline CDR1 LGHNA, CDR2 YSLEER. This CDR3 comprises 21 residues. Trimming removed 1 base from V and 1 base from J; junction bases left unmatched: 10.

This clonotype was observed many times. The V gene is TRBV30, the J gene TRBJ2-7; D ambiguous. The V and J ends lost 0 bases and 3 bases respectively, with 6 bases between them. This CDR3 is 12 amino acids long. Looked up from germline, CDR1 is GTSNPN and CDR2 is SVGIG (reference sequence). In DNA form, the CDR3 reads TGTGCCTGGAGTGTAGTACACTACGAGCAGTACTTC. It codes for CAWSVVHYEQYF.

With regard to this clonotype: Possible read error: a much larger clone is one base away. This chain links TRBV20-1 with TRBJ2-5; 7 bases line up with TRBD2. The CDR3 is 13 amino acids. Unmatched junction bases numbered 7, after V lost 6 bases and J lost 3 bases. Germline CDR1 DFQATT, CDR2 SNEGSKA (reference sequence). This CDR3 is CSAFGGEKETQYF. DNA of the CDR3: TGCAGTGCCTTTGGGGGGGAGAAAGAGACCCAGTACTTC.

This clonotype came up once. The gene calls are TRBV14 and TRBJ2-1; TRBD2 might be the D (6 bases). Trimming removed 1 base at V and 7 bases at J, with 14 bases between. Germline CDR1 reads SGHDN; CDR2 reads FVKESK. The CDR3 length is 15 residues. The CDR3 region has the DNA TGTGCCAGCAGCCAAGCTCCGGGAGTTTTGAATGAGCAGTTCTTC. It translates to CASSQAPGVLNEQFF.

V gene TRBV19 combines with J gene TRBJ2-7, with TRBD1 matching 7 bases. V lost 3 bases to trimming and J lost 3 bases; unmatched junction nucleotides: 8. This CDR3 spans 15 amino acids. Germline-derived CDR1 and CDR2 are LNHDA and SQIVND (reference sequence). The DNA for the CDR3 is TGTGCCAGTAGTATCAGTCGGAACAGGGGCTACGAGCAGTACTTC. Translated, it gives CASSISRNRGYEQYF.

The chain recombines TRBV9 with TRBJ2-1, with TRBD2 matching 7 bases. Germline V lookup: CDR1 SGDLS, CDR2 YYNGEE. The CDR3 runs 15 residues. V gave up 3 bases and J gave up 5 bases; unmatched junction bases: 8. CDR3 coding DNA: TGTGCCAGCAGCGATGTGACCGGGACTAACAATGAGCAGTTCTTC. Its protein product is CASSDVTGTNNEQFF.

This clonotype was found many times. The genes are TRBV7-2 and TRBJ2-3; possibly TRBD2 for D (5 bases). V was clipped by 5 bases and J by 3 bases, with 12 bases between them. Germline CDR1 and CDR2: SGHTA and FQGNSA. CDR3 size: 14 residues. The CDR3 spells CASSRPRGTDTQYF. The CDR3, as DNA: TGTGCCAGCAGCCGACCCCGGGGTACAGATACGCAGTATTTT. The variable domain in full, completed from reference TRBV7-2 and TRBJ2-3, reads GAGVSQSPSNKVTEKGKDVELRCDPISGHTALYWYRQSLGQGLEFLIYFQGNSAPDKSGLPSDRFSAERTGGSVSTLTIQRTQQEDSAVYLCASSRPRGTDTQYFGPGTRLTVL.

Ten or more counts support this clonotype. The genes are TRBV28 and TRBJ2-3; D is undetermined. Per the germline V gene, CDR1 is MDHEN and CDR2 is SYDVKM. V lost 6 bases, J lost 0 bases, and 13 bases lay in between. The CDR3 consists of 15 residues. The CDR3: CASSTPAESTDTQYF. The CDR3 nucleotides are TGTGCCAGCAGCACCCCGGCCGAGAGCACAGATACGCAGTATTTT.

This clonotype was picked up many times. V gene TRBV10-3 combines with J gene TRBJ1-6; 11 bases match TRBD1. Germline CDR1 and CDR2: ENHRY and SYGVKD. Losses at the gene ends were 2 bases for V and 6 bases for J; bases not matched to a gene: 3. The CDR3 is made up of 16 amino acids. CDR3 sequence reads: CAISEGTGGFNSPLHF. The DNA for the CDR3 is TGTGCCATCAGTGAGGGGACAGGGGGTTTTAATTCACCCCTCCACTTT.

This clonotype occurred many times. V is TRBV5-1 and J is TRBJ2-2, with a possible D match to TRBD1 (6 bases). Germline values: CDR1 SGHRS, CDR2 YFSETQ. CDR3 length equals 15 residues. The V end was cut by 1 base, the J end by 0 bases, with 7 bases between. The CDR3 bases are TGCGCCAGCAGCTTGACAGGGCCGAACACCGGGGAGCTGTTTTTT. Translation: CASSLTGPNTGELFF.

At least ten counts were recorded for this clonotype. The rearrangement links TRBV11-2 to TRBJ2-7; 10 bases line up with TRBD2. The ends lost 1 base at V and 2 bases at J; junction bases unmatched: 5. In germline, CDR1 is SGHAT, CDR2 FQNNGV. The CDR3 consists of 16 residues. The CDR3 nucleotides are TGTGCCAGCAGCTTAGTTACTAGCGGGACGGCCTACGAGCAGTACTTC. Translated: CASSLVTSGTAYEQYF.

At least ten counts were recorded for this clonotype. The V and J genes are TRBV28 and TRBJ1-5; TRBD1 matches 8 bases. Unmatched junction bases numbered 10, after V lost 5 bases and J lost 7 bases. The CDR3 has 15 amino acids. CDR1 and CDR2 (germline): MDHEN, SYDVKM. CDR3 sequence reads: CASSPRTGYGQPQHF. DNA of the CDR3: TGTGCCAGCAGTCCGCGGACAGGGTATGGACAGCCCCAGCATTTT. Combining the CDR3 with reference TRBV28 and TRBJ1-5 gives the whole variable domain DVKVTQSSRYLVKRTGEKVFLECVQDMDHENMFWYRQDPGLGLRLIYFSYDVKMKEKGDIPEGYSVSREKKERFSLILESASTNQTSMYLCASSPRTGYGQPQHFGDGTRLSIL.

The chain recombines TRBV10-2 with TRBJ1-1; D is ambiguous. Trimming removed 6 bases at V and 1 base at J, with 6 bases between. Germline V gene sequence: CDR1 WSHSY, CDR2 SAAADI. CDR3 length: 12 amino acids. The CDR3, as DNA: TGCGCCAGCAGACATGAGAACACTGAAGCTTTCTTT. Its protein product is CASRHENTEAFF.

This clonotype was observed at least ten times. The chain combines TRBV2 with TRBJ2-1; 7 bases are shared with TRBD1. With V trimmed by 10 bases and J by 4 bases, 7 bases remained unmatched. The CDR3 extends over 13 amino acids. Per the germline V gene, CDR1 is SNHLY and CDR2 is FYNNEI. CDR3 nucleotide sequence: TGTGCCATGACAGGGTTGGGATACAATGAGCAGTTCTTC. Translation gives CAMTGLGYNEQFF.

This clonotype was observed at least ten times. The V and J genes are TRBV28 and TRBJ2-2; possibly TRBD1 for D (6 bases). The germline CDR1 and CDR2 sequences are MDHEN and SYDVKM. The CDR3 is 16 amino acids. The V and J ends lost 4 bases and 3 bases respectively, with 15 bases between them. The CDR3 bases are TGTGCCAGCAGTTCCATAACAGGGATTTACACCGGGGAGCTGTTTTTT. It codes for CASSSITGIYTGELFF.

At least ten counts were recorded for this clonotype. The chain couples TRBV20-1 to TRBJ1-2, with a possible D match to TRBD1 (6 bases). There are 14 residues in the CDR3. Trimming removed 3 bases at V and 3 bases at J, with 14 bases between. Germline CDR1 and CDR2: DFQATT and SNEGSKA (reference sequence). CDR3 in amino acids: CSARIEQGDYGYTF. The CDR3 bases are TGCAGTGCTAGGATCGAACAGGGCGACTATGGCTACACCTTC.

This clonotype was observed a few times. The J gene is TRBJ2-3, the V gene TRBV9, with D maybe TRBD2 (6 bases). Per germline, CDR1 SGDLS and CDR2 YYNGEE. This CDR3 spans 15 amino acids. Trimming left V 4 bases short and J 2 bases short, with 14 bases between. CDR3 in amino acids: CASSREEGVTDTQYF. CDR3 sequence (DNA): TGTGCCAGCAGCAGAGAGGAGGGCGTCACAGATACGCAGTATTTT.

This clonotype appeared many times. J is TRBJ2-1 and V is TRBV9; the D is unclear. The V gene lost 0 bases and the J gene lost 5 bases, with 18 bases spanning the gap. Germline CDR1 is SGDLS and CDR2 is YYNGEE. There are 17 residues in the CDR3. CDR3 protein: CASSVGLVGSPDNEQFF. CDR3 sequence (DNA): TGTGCCAGCAGCGTAGGCCTTGTGGGGTCTCCCGACAATGAGCAGTTCTTC. Supplemented by reference TRBV9 and TRBJ2-1, the full variable domain reads DSGVTQTPKHLITATGQRVTLRCSPRSGDLSVYWYQQSLDQGLQFLIQYYNGEERAKGNILERFSAQQFPDLHSELNLSSLELGDSALYFCASSVGLVGSPDNEQFFGPGTRLTVL.